The 15 T cell receptor beta chains presented below share a single source sample, sequenced in a study of OX40 agonist ivuxolimab in advanced cancers. Using immunoSEQ multiplex PCR, the repertoire was profiled, and TCRdb retains in-frame clones only, with some absent. The sample lists some 66,000 clones, about 85% occurring once. The specimen comprised CD4+ or CD8+ T cells sorted from blood, sampled in a trial of the OX40 agonist ivuxolimab. The receptors stem from an adult with an advanced solid tumor such as melanoma, head and neck, liver or kidney cancer.

The chain has TRBV4-3 and TRBJ1-3; no clear D gene. The V and J ends lost 0 bases and 4 bases respectively, with 10 bases between them. Germline CDR1 reads LGHNA; CDR2 reads YSLEER. The CDR3 consists of 15 residues. DNA of the CDR3: TGCGCCAGCAGCCAAGATCCGGGTCTGGGAAACACCATATATTTT. It codes for CASSQDPGLGNTIYF.

Written as DNA, the CDR3 is TGTGCCAGCAGCTTAAAACTAGCGGAACAAGAGACCCAGTACTTC. This gives the protein CASSLKLAEQETQYF. The chain recombines TRBV5-4 with TRBJ2-5, with TRBD2 identical over 8 bases. This CDR3 comprises 15 residues. V lost 2 bases, J lost 2 bases, and 5 bases stayed unmatched. CDR1 is SGHNT, CDR2 YYREEE, per germline (reference sequence).

The chain is built from TRBV27 and TRBJ2-6; D possibly corresponds to TRBD2 (5 bases). Germline CDR1 reads MNHEY; CDR2 reads SMNVEV (reference sequence). Trimming took off 3 bases at V and 2 bases at J, with 17 bases between the two ends. There are 18 residues in the CDR3. CDR3 sequence reads: CASSFRVGAITGANVLTF. The CDR3 DNA sequence: TGTGCCAGCAGTTTTAGGGTGGGAGCGATTACTGGGGCCAACGTCCTGACTTTC. Full variable domain (missing parts from reference TRBV27 and TRBJ2-6): EAQVTQNPRYLITVTGKKLTVTCSQNMNHEYMSWYRQDPGLGLRQIYYSMNVEVTDKGDVPEGYKVSRKEKRNFPLILESPSPNQTSLYFCASSFRVGAITGANVLTFGAGSRLTVL.

This chain uses TRBV5-6 with TRBJ1-1; D ambiguous. The length of the CDR3 is 14 residues. Trimming removed 1 base at V and 0 bases at J, with 7 bases between. Germline CDR1 SGHDT, CDR2 YYEEEE. For the CDR3, the DNA is TGTGCCAGCAGCTTGATACAGATGAACACTGAAGCTTTCTTT. Protein product: CASSLIQMNTEAFF.

The genes are TRBV11-3 and TRBJ1-5; D is possibly TRBD1 (5 bases). Trimming removed 4 bases from V and 0 bases from J, with 16 bases in between. The CDR3 is 17 amino acids. Looked up from germline, CDR1 is SGHNT and CDR2 is YENEEA. CDR3 nucleotides: TGTGCCAGCAGCTCCCCCACAGGCGAGTATAGCAATCAGCCCCAGCATTTT. Translation: CASSSPTGEYSNQPQHF.

The chain uses TRBV5-1 and TRBJ2-3; TRBD2 aligns across 9 bases. Germline lookup yields CDR1 SGHRS and CDR2 YFSETQ. V lost 4 bases and J lost 2; bases outside the gene matches: 8. The CDR3 totals 16 residues. CDR3 sequence (DNA): TGCGCCAGCAGCCAAACGGCGGGGGGGACCACAGATACGCAGTATTTT. Amino acids: CASSQTAGGTTDTQYF.

This clone showed up just a few times. The V and J genes are TRBV5-6 and TRBJ1-2; maybe TRBD1 (5 bases). Germline V lookup: CDR1 SGHDT, CDR2 YYEEEE. The CDR3 contains 15 residues. The ends were cut back, 4 bases at V and 0 bases at J, with 13 bases in the middle. The CDR3 nucleotides are TGTGCCAGCAGCCCAGGGTGGCGAGCTAACTATGGCTACACCTTC. This codes for CASSPGWRANYGYTF. Full variable domain (missing parts from reference TRBV5-6 and TRBJ1-2): DAGVTQSPTHLIKTRGQQVTLRCSPKSGHDTVSWYQQALGQGPQFIFQYYEEEERQRGNFPDRFSGHQFPNYSSELNVNALLLGDSALYLCASSPGWRANYGYTFGSGTRLTVV.

V usage is TRBV2 and J usage is TRBJ2-1; D is possibly TRBD2 (6 bases). This CDR3 has 10 residues. Looked up from germline, CDR1 is SNHLY and CDR2 is FYNNEI. Between the trimmed V and J ends, which lost 8 bases and 7 bases, there was a span of 6 bases. CDR3 region: CASRENEQFF. The CDR3 DNA reads as TGTGCCAGCCGGGAGAATGAGCAGTTCTTC.

The table lists this clone with a count of one. This rearrangement joins TRBV7-9 to TRBJ1-2; 7 bases fit TRBD1. Trimming cost V 4 bases and J 6 bases; bases outside gene matches: 2. This CDR3 is 12 amino acids long. The V gene's germline CDR1 is SEHNR and CDR2 FQNEAQ (reference sequence). Here the CDR3 DNA reads TGTGCCAGCAGCTCAACAGGGGATGGCTACACCTTC. It yields the protein CASSSTGDGYTF.

The rearrangement joins TRBV18 to TRBJ2-1; perhaps TRBD1 as D (5 bases). The CDR3 has 15 residues. CDR1 is KGHSH, CDR2 LQKENI, per germline. The V end lost 2 bases, the J end lost 10 bases, and 18 bases lay between the germline ends. The CDR3 here is CASSPVSDNSPEQFF. The CDR3 nucleotides read TGTGCCAGCTCACCAGTCTCGGACAACTCCCCGGAGCAGTTCTTC.

This chain links TRBV27 with TRBJ1-5; D gene uncertain. V lost 1 base and J 2 bases, leaving 15 bases between the germline ends. Germline CDR1 and CDR2: MNHEY and SMNVEV (reference sequence). This CDR3 comprises 17 residues. CDR3 nucleotides: TGTGCCAGCAGTTTATTTGGAGTAACAGCCGGCAATCAGCCCCAGCATTTT. This encodes CASSLFGVTAGNQPQHF.

The chain employs TRBV2 and TRBJ1-1; D gene uncertain. The CDR3 totals 12 residues. V was cut by 6 bases and J by 4 bases, with 9 bases left in between. Germline lookup yields CDR1 SNHLY and CDR2 FYNNEI. The CDR3 sequence: CASSVRGTEAFF. CDR3 sequence (DNA): TGTGCCAGCAGCGTGCGGGGCACTGAAGCTTTCTTT. The whole variable domain, filled in from reference TRBV2 and TRBJ1-1, reads EPEVTQTPSHQVTQMGQEVILRCVPISNHLYFYWYRQILGQKVEFLVSFYNNEISEKSEIFDDQFSVERPDGSNFTLKIRSTKLEDSAMYFCASSVRGTEAFFGQGTRLTVV.

The chain employs TRBV6-6 and TRBJ1-3; the D gene is possibly TRBD1 (6 bases). Trimming took 6 bases from V and 1 from J, leaving 16 bases between them. This CDR3 comprises 16 residues. Germline CDR1 reads MNHNY; CDR2 reads SVGAGI (reference sequence). The CDR3: CASSLGDTGSGNTIYF. CDR3 sequence (DNA): TGTGCCAGCAGCCTGGGAGACACAGGGTCTGGAAACACCATATATTTT.

The chain carries TRBV27 and TRBJ2-7; the D gene is possibly TRBD1 (6 bases). V was cut by 5 bases and J by 4 bases, with 6 bases left in between. CDR3 length: 11 amino acids. Germline loops: CDR1 MNHEY, CDR2 SMNVEV (reference sequence). For the CDR3, the DNA is TGTGCCAGCAGTGACAGGTACGAGCAGTACTTC. Translated, it gives CASSDRYEQYF.

The chain carries TRBV6-1 and TRBJ2-7; 8 nucleotides match TRBD1. V dropped 1 base and J dropped 12; count of bases not matched to a gene: 2. The CDR3 spans 11 residues. CDR1 MNHNS and CDR2 SASEGT come from the germline V gene. CDR3 sequence reads: CASSEGTGRYF. CDR3 DNA: TGTGCCAGCAGTGAAGGGACAGGGCGGTACTTC.